Listed below are T cell receptor beta chains from one sample, sequenced in a study of circulating CD8 cells and anti-PD-1 response in melanoma. TCRdb reprocessed the reads via MiXCR and lists one record per CDR3 protein. The sample shows 250 to 350 distinct CDR3 sequences, 7% to 10% of them seen only once. Source: CD8+ T cells from PBMCs, taken at baseline or after one month of anti-PD-1 therapy (not recorded which). All receptors come from a human donor with melanoma. The CDR3 runs from the conserved cysteine through the conserved F or W. Each record gives: clone size, J gene, D gene, V gene, CDR3 DNA, CDR3 protein. The D gene is left open where the match is weak. Some rows have no size entry. The others give once, few or many, or a class for an expanded clone.

NA TRBJ1-1 NA TRBV30 TGTGCCTGGAGTGTAGGGGTCGAAGCTTTCTTT CAWSVGVEAFF
large TRBJ2-1 TRBD2 TRBV7-3 TGTGCCAGCAGCGTTGAACCGGGACTAGCGGGGTTAGGCTACAATGAGCAGTTCTTC CASSVEPGLAGLGYNEQFF
large TRBJ2-7 NA TRBV12-3/TRBV12-4 TGTGCCAGCAGTTTAGCGTCAGGAAACGAGCAGTACTTC CASSLASGNEQYF
NA TRBJ2-1 NA TRBV3-1 TGTGCCAGCAGCCCCCCCGGTGACTCCGCCTACAATGAGCAGTTCTTC CASSPPGDSAYNEQFF